One and the same sample provided the 16 T cell receptor beta chains below, sequenced in a study of T cells in Graves' hyperthyroidism and ophthalmopathy. Using RNA transcripts as the source, TCR beta CDR3 regions were amplified. A set of HTBI primers served as the primers for a first-round RT-PCR of the TCR CDR3. TCRdb analysed the multiplex PCR reads with MiXCR anew, one entry per CDR3 protein. In the table there are about 550,000 distinct CDR3 sequences, roughly 20% of which are singletons. Source material: blood. Receptors were obtained from a man aged 18-30 years with Graves' hyperthyroidism.

This clonotype has a handful of counts. The conserved final phenylalanine or tryptophan is absent from the CDR3, which likely points to a read error. The chain carries TRBV12-3 or TRBV12-4 and TRBJ1-6; TRBD1 is a possible D gene (5 bases). This CDR3 region has 12 residues. The CDR3 protein is CATRDWNSPLHL. The CDR3 coding sequence is TGTGCTACCAGGGATTGGAATTCACCCCTCCACCTT.

The chain carries TRBV7-9 and TRBJ2-5; D unclear. The CDR3 consists of 15 residues. Germline V gives CDR1 SEHNR, CDR2 FQNEAQ (reference sequence). V was shortened by 7 bases and J by 5 bases, with 20 bases between the two germline ends. The CDR3 is CASINPRVGIETQYF. In DNA, the CDR3 is TGTGCCAGCATAAATCCTCGGGTGGGGATCGAGACCCAGTACTTC.

The gene calls are TRBV29-1 and TRBJ1-1, with a tentative D call TRBD1 (6 bases). V lost 5 bases to trimming and J lost 6 bases, with 16 bases between them. The CDR3 consists of 13 residues. Germline V gene data show CDR1 as SQVTM and CDR2 as ANQGSEA. The CDR3 is CSVYYRATAEAFF. The DNA of the CDR3 is TGCAGCGTTTATTACAGGGCTACCGCTGAAGCTTTCTTT. Combining the CDR3 with reference TRBV29-1 and TRBJ1-1 gives the whole variable domain SAVISQKPSRDICQRGTSLTIQCQVDSQVTMMFWYRQQPGQSLTLIATANQGSEATYESGFVIDKFPISRPNLTFSTLTVSNMSPEDSSIYLCSVYYRATAEAFFGQGTRLTVV.

This clonotype was counted ten times or more. V gene TRBV3-1 combines with J gene TRBJ2-7; a possible D gene is TRBD2 (6 bases). The germline V and J ends were trimmed by 1 base and 2 bases, with 6 bases remaining between them. Per germline, CDR1 LGHDT and CDR2 YNNKEL (reference sequence). This CDR3 contains 13 residues. The CDR3 is CASSQAGAYEQYF. CDR3 nucleotide sequence: TGTGCCAGCAGCCAAGCGGGGGCCTACGAGCAGTACTTC.

This chain connects TRBV10-3 to TRBJ1-6, with D unclear. CDR3 length equals 15 residues. Trimming shortened V by 0 bases and J by 8 bases, and 11 bases separated the two germline ends. Germline-derived CDR1 and CDR2 are ENHRY and SYGVKD. CDR3 in DNA: TGTGCCATCAGTGAGTCGGACTCGAGGTATTCACCCCTCCACTTT. It translates to CAISESDSRYSPLHF.

The rearrangement joins TRBV5-1 to TRBJ2-7; 7 bases map to TRBD2. Germline V gene sequence: CDR1 SGHRS, CDR2 YFSETQ. V was pared by 4 bases and J by 0 bases, with 7 bases of the junction left unmatched. This CDR3 contains 15 residues. CDR3 nucleotide sequence: TGCGCCAGCAGCAACTTAGCGGGTGTCTCCTACGAGCAGTACTTC. Encoded protein: CASSNLAGVSYEQYF.

The chain links TRBV3-1 to TRBJ1-1; the D is unclear. The CDR3 has 14 residues. The germline gives CDR1 LGHDT, CDR2 YNNKEL (reference sequence). V was clipped by 3 bases and J by 1 base, with 9 bases between them. The CDR3 region is CASSQYAANTEAFF. CDR3 nucleotides: TGTGCCAGCAGCCAGTATGCGGCGAACACTGAAGCTTTCTTT. Drawing the rest from reference TRBV3-1 and TRBJ1-1, the complete variable domain is DTAVSQTPKYLVTQMGNDKSIKCEQNLGHDTMYWYKQDSKKFLKIMFSYNNKELIINETVPNRFSPKSPDKAHLNLHINSLELGDSAVYFCASSQYAANTEAFFGQGTRLTVV.

The sample holds many counts of this clonotype. The rearrangement uses TRBV12-3 or TRBV12-4 and TRBJ2-7; no clear D. The CDR3 has 13 amino acids. Trimming stripped 3 bases from V and 3 bases from J, with 9 bases between. In DNA form, the CDR3 reads TGTGCCAGCAGTTTTAACTGGGACTACGAGCAGTACTTC. Protein product: CASSFNWDYEQYF.

Ten or more counts support this clonotype. The chain recombines TRBV12-3 or TRBV12-4 with TRBJ1-2; the D gene is possibly TRBD1 (6 bases). The CDR3 consists of 16 residues. V dropped 5 bases and J dropped 2 bases, with 18 bases sitting between them. The CDR3 sequence is CASSPPGRGTNYGYTF. Written as DNA, the CDR3 is TGTGCCAGCAGTCCCCCGGGCAGGGGCACCAACTATGGCTACACCTTC.

This clonotype was recorded a few times. CDR3 nucleotide sequence: TGTGCCAACATCTACGGGGGAGGGACGAACACTGAAGCTTTCTTT. This sequence encodes CANIYGGGTNTEAFF. This chain links TRBV6-7 with TRBJ1-1, with a weak D call TRBD1 (5 bases). TRBV6-7 is sorted into the ORF group, with uncertain function. V lost 10 bases to trimming and J lost 1 base, with 19 bases between them. This CDR3 is 15 amino acids long.

This clonotype was counted only a few times. This chain links TRBV7-2 with TRBJ1-6; D not certain. The germline CDR1 and CDR2 sequences are SGHTA and FQGNSA. The V end was cut by 1 base, the J end by 7 bases, with 5 bases between. This CDR3 has 13 amino acids. The CDR3 nucleotides read TGTGCCAGCAGCTTAGAAGTGAATTCACCCCTCCACTTT. It yields the protein CASSLEVNSPLHF.

This clonotype was seen at least ten times. The gene calls are TRBV12-3 or TRBV12-4 and TRBJ1-5; D unclear. V lost 1 base, J lost 0 bases, and 4 bases lay in between. The CDR3 covers 14 residues. CDR3 protein: CASSLEDSNQPQHF. As DNA, the CDR3 is TGTGCCAGCAGTTTAGAGGATAGCAATCAGCCCCAGCATTTT.

The rearrangement links TRBV20-1 to TRBJ2-7; 7 bases match TRBD2. Germline assignment: CDR1 DFQATT and CDR2 SNEGSKA (reference sequence). The V segment lost 6 bases and the J segment 0 bases; nucleotides outside the gene matches: 8. This CDR3 comprises 14 residues. The CDR3 protein is CSAHLGGSSYEQYF. CDR3 sequence (DNA): TGCAGTGCCCACCTAGGCGGGAGCTCCTACGAGCAGTACTTC.

This clonotype has only a few counts. The J gene is TRBJ1-3, the V gene TRBV30, with D unresolved. Trimming took 0 bases from V and 0 from J, leaving 6 bases between them. CDR3 length equals 14 residues. Germline CDR1 reads GTSNPN; CDR2 reads SVGIG (reference sequence). CDR3 in amino acids: CAWSVSSSGNTIYF. As DNA, the CDR3 is TGTGCCTGGAGTGTCAGCAGCTCTGGAAACACCATATATTTT. Supplemented by reference TRBV30 and TRBJ1-3, the full variable domain reads SQTIHQWPATLVQPVGSPLSLECTVEGTSNPNLYWYRQAAGRGLQLLFYSVGIGQISSEVPQNLSASRPQDRQFILSSKKLLLSDSGFYLCAWSVSSSGNTIYFGEGSWLTVV.

V usage is TRBV19 and J usage is TRBJ2-2; weak D call: TRBD1 (6 bases). V dropped 1 base and J dropped 6 bases, with 15 bases sitting between them. Looked up from germline, CDR1 is LNHDA and CDR2 is SQIVND (reference sequence). The CDR3 contains 16 residues. The DNA of the CDR3 is TGTGCCAGTAGTATAGGAGGAACAGGGTGGGCCGGGGAGCTGTTTTTT. It codes for CASSIGGTGWAGELFF. The full variable domain, rest sourced from reference TRBV19 and TRBJ2-2, is DGGITQSPKYLFRKEGQNVTLSCEQNLNHDAMYWYRQDPGQGLRLIYYSQIVNDFQKGDIAEGYSVSREKKESFPLTVTSAQKNPTAFYLCASSIGGTGWAGELFFGEGSRLTVL.

This clonotype was seen only a few times. This chain uses TRBV30 with TRBJ2-7; TRBD1 matches 9 bases. V shed 2 bases and J 3 bases; nucleotides not matched to a gene: 5. This CDR3 contains 14 residues. Germline lookup yields CDR1 GTSNPN and CDR2 SVGIG (reference sequence). In nucleotides, the CDR3 is TGTGCCTGGAGTCCCGGGACAGGGCGCTACGAGCAGTACTTC. Encoded protein: CAWSPGTGRYEQYF. The variable domain in full, completed from reference TRBV30 and TRBJ2-7, reads SQTIHQWPATLVQPVGSPLSLECTVEGTSNPNLYWYRQAAGRGLQLLFYSVGIGQISSEVPQNLSASRPQDRQFILSSKKLLLSDSGFYLCAWSPGTGRYEQYFGPGTRLTVT.